These T cell receptor beta chains were read from a single sample in a study of vaccination and CD4 T cells after COVID-19. No antigen is known for these receptors. MiXCR, applied by TCRdb to the PCR reads, yields one record per CDR3 protein. This sample has some 12,000 distinct CDR3 sequences; over 40% occur once, and the top ten carry 20% to 25%. Sequenced material: CD4+ T cells from blood, cultured in vitro. Receptor source: a human donor who had recovered from COVID-19. CDR3s include the opening cysteine and the closing phenylalanine or tryptophan. A D gene is named only where the DNA matches it firmly. Size tells how often a clone was seen (once, few, many) or the class of an expanded clone, and some rows leave it out.

CDR3 length | J gene | V gene | clone size | D gene | CDR3 protein | CDR3 DNA
18 | TRBJ2-3 | TRBV7-8 | few | - | CASSSPGQAASSTDTQYF | TGTGCCAGCAGCTCCCCTGGGCAGGCGGCCTCTAGCACAGATACGCAGTATTTT
17 | TRBJ1-2 | TRBV30 | few | - | CAWSVRGRGRANYGYTF | TGTGCCTGGAGTGTACGGGGGAGGGGACGAGCTAACTATGGCTACACCTTC
13 | TRBJ1-4 | TRBV3-1 | few | - | CASSRGPDEKLFF | TGTGCCAGCAGTCGGGGGCCAGATGAAAAACTGTTTTTT
16 | TRBJ2-5 | TRBV3-1 | - | - | CASSQDSDGVGETQYF | TGTGCCAGCAGCCAAGATTCAGACGGAGTGGGGGAGACCCAGTACTTC
15 | TRBJ1-3 | TRBV11-2 | - | - | CASSPGRGILDTIYF | TGTGCCAGCAGCCCAGGGAGGGGGATTCTAGACACCATATATTTT
15 | TRBJ1-1 | TRBV6-2/TRBV6-3 | - | - | CASSYERRANTEAFF | TGTGCCAGCAGTTACGAGAGGAGGGCGAACACTGAAGCTTTCTTT
15 | TRBJ2-1 | TRBV29-1 | few | TRBD2 | CSTEGTSAVYNEQFF | TGCAGCACTGAGGGGACTAGCGCTGTCTACAATGAGCAGTTCTTC
14 | TRBJ2-3 | TRBV27 | - | - | CASSFFGPTDTQYF | TGTGCCAGCAGTTTTTTTGGCCCCACAGATACGCAGTATTTT
13 | TRBJ1-6 | TRBV6-5 | - | - | CASSYHTDSPLHF | TGTGCCAGCAGTTACCATACAGATTCACCCCTCCACTTT
16 | TRBJ2-2 | TRBV6-1 | - | TRBD2 | CASGPTKRGGTGELFF | TGTGCCAGCGGCCCGACAAAGCGGGGGGGCACCGGGGAGCTGTTTTTT
16 | TRBJ2-5 | TRBV7-2 | - | TRBD1 | CASSFIGQGARETQYF | TGTGCCAGCAGCTTTATCGGACAGGGGGCGCGGGAGACCCAGTACTTC
19 | TRBJ1-4 | TRBV2 | - | TRBD1 | CAIVMRGQGASRANEKLFF | TGTGCCATCGTTATGCGGGGACAGGGGGCTTCAAGGGCTAATGAAAAACTGTTTTTT